Below are 18 T cell receptor beta chains sequenced from a single sample in a study of identical twins. Via MiXCR, TCRdb re-called the 5' RACE reads, giving one row per CDR3 protein. Altogether about 730,000 distinct CDR3 sequences are present, about 20% being singletons, with the ten largest covering around 4.4%. This same sample was also taken into another study, of T cells expressing NK-cell markers.

The sequenced sample consisted of PBMCs. The receptor set was obtained from a woman aged 18-29 years in good health.

Note on this clonotype: A much larger clone is a single base away; this may be a read error. The V gene is TRBV6-5, the J gene TRBJ2-7, with D unclear. CDR1 and CDR2 (germline): MNHEY, SVGAGI. There are 13 residues in the CDR3. Trimming left V 6 bases short and J 3 bases short, with 12 bases between. The CDR3, as DNA: TGTGCCAGCAGATACGGGTCAGACTACGAGCAGTACTTC. Its protein product is CASRYGSDYEQYF.

V is TRBV7-2 and J is TRBJ2-7; TRBD1 matches at 9 bases. The CDR3 runs 15 residues. The J segment lost 8 bases and the V segment lost 4 bases, leaving 12 bases of the junction unmatched. The germline V gene has CDR1 SGHTA and CDR2 FQGNSA. The CDR3 here is CASSSPDRGGFQQYF. The CDR3 DNA sequence: TGTGCCAGCAGCTCTCCGGACAGGGGAGGGTTTCAGCAGTACTTC.

V gene TRBV7-2 combines with J gene TRBJ1-2; TRBD1 agrees at 9 bases. J gave up 6 bases and V 6 bases, and 8 bases lay outside the gene matches. Germline CDR1 reads SGHTA; CDR2 reads FQGNSA. The CDR3 length is 14 residues. CDR3: CASRLGTGFDGYTF. In nucleotides, the CDR3 is TGTGCCAGCAGGCTCGGGACAGGGTTTGATGGCTACACCTTC.

The chain combines TRBV7-9 with TRBJ2-1, with 13 bases identical to TRBD2. The germline CDR1 and CDR2 sequences are SEHNR and FQNEAQ (reference sequence). With V trimmed by 5 bases and J by 9 bases, 7 bases remained unmatched. This CDR3 region has 15 residues. As DNA, the CDR3 is TGTGCCAGCAGCCAAACTAGCGGGGGGGTTGGTGAGCAGTTCTTC. Its protein product is CASSQTSGGVGEQFF.

In this sample, this clonotype turned up a few times. This chain joins TRBV6-1 and TRBJ1-6, with D possibly TRBD1 on 5 matching bases. Germline values: CDR1 MNHNS, CDR2 SASEGT. This CDR3 contains 13 residues. V lost 5 bases to trimming and J lost 9 bases, with 11 bases between them. The CDR3 coding sequence is TGTGCCAGCAGTCAGGCGGGGCGTTCACCCCTCCACTTT. Protein: CASSQAGRSPLHF.

This chain uses TRBV20-1 with TRBJ1-6; the D is unclear. From germline, CDR1 is DFQATT and CDR2 SNEGSKA (reference sequence). This CDR3 comprises 13 residues. V was clipped by 3 bases and J by 6 bases, with 9 bases between them. Here the CDR3 DNA reads TGCAGTGCTAGGTTCAGTTTTAATTCACCCCTCCACTTT. Its protein product is CSARFSFNSPLHF.

The chain employs TRBV20-1 and TRBJ2-5; D call uncertain. Germline CDR1 and CDR2: DFQATT and SNEGSKA (reference sequence). The CDR3 runs 13 residues. V lost 6 bases and J 0 bases, leaving 11 bases between the germline ends. The CDR3 region has the DNA TGCAGTGCCACCACAGCTAACCAAGAGACCCAGTACTTC. Its translation: CSATTANQETQYF.

Many counts were recorded for this clonotype. The chain joins TRBV10-3 to TRBJ2-5; TRBD2 aligns across 16 bases. Germline assignment: CDR1 ENHRY and CDR2 SYGVKD. CDR3 length: 16 residues. The V segment lost 2 bases and the J segment 5 bases; nucleotides outside the gene matches: 2. CDR3 sequence (DNA): TGTGCCATCAGTGAGAAGGGACTAGCGGGAGGGGAGACCCAGTACTTC. This gives the protein CAISEKGLAGGETQYF.

This chain's CDR3 is CASSSEQNQPQHF. The DNA of the CDR3 is TGTGCCAGCAGCTCCGAGCAAAATCAGCCCCAGCATTTT. This chain links TRBV7-2 with TRBJ1-5; D remains unclear. Trimming cost V 4 bases and J 4 bases, with 8 bases left between them. CDR1 is SGHTA, CDR2 FQGNSA, per germline. This CDR3 comprises 13 residues.

This chain joins TRBV21-1 and TRBJ1-4. TRBV21-1 is a pseudogene. This CDR3 region has 12 residues. The CDR3 reads CASPDVNEKLFF. In nucleotides, the CDR3 is TGTGCCAGTCCGGACGTAAATGAAAAACTGTTTTTT.

This clonotype was seen more than once but under ten times. The chain has TRBV29-1 and TRBJ2-7; no definite D call. The CDR3 contains 13 residues. CDR1 is SQVTM, CDR2 ANQGSEA, per germline. The ends were cut back, 1 base at V and 1 base at J, with 8 bases in the middle. DNA for the CDR3: TGCAGCGTTGAAGGGGCACCTTCCTACGAGCAGTACTTC. Translation: CSVEGAPSYEQYF.

About this clonotype itself: A read error may explain this, as a much larger clone is one base away. This rearrangement joins TRBV6-6 to TRBJ2-1; D is ambiguous. The germline V gene encodes CDR1 MNHNY and CDR2 SVGAGI (reference sequence). The CDR3 runs 12 residues. CDR3 in amino acids: CAIATSYNVQFF. In DNA, the CDR3 is TGTGCCATAGCCACCTCCTACAATGTGCAGTTCTTC.

CDR3 DNA: TGTGCCAGCGGTAATCGGGAACCGAACACTGAAGCTTTCTTT. Protein sequence: CASGNREPNTEAFF. V usage is TRBV2 and J usage is TRBJ1-1, with D hard to call. This CDR3 has 14 amino acids. Germline V gene data show CDR1 as SNHLY and CDR2 as FYNNEI. Trimming cost V 8 bases and J 1 base, with 14 bases left between them.

This chain connects TRBV5-1 to TRBJ1-4, with D uncertain. CDR3 size: 14 residues. Germline values: CDR1 SGHRS, CDR2 YFSETQ. Trimming stripped 0 bases from V and 7 bases from J, with 10 bases between. The CDR3 is CASSLVVSGEKLFF. DNA of the CDR3: TGCGCCAGCAGCTTGGTGGTCAGTGGTGAAAAACTGTTTTTT.

This clonotype has more than one count but fewer than ten. V gene TRBV4-2 combines with J gene TRBJ1-1; 7 nucleotides line up with TRBD1. The CDR3 totals 14 residues. With 4 bases clipped from V and 4 bases from J, the junction kept 6 bases outside the gene matches. CDR1 and CDR2 (germline): LGHNA, YNFKEQ. The CDR3 nucleotides read TGTGCCAGCAGCCCCCCGACAGGGCCCACTGAAGCTTTCTTT. As protein: CASSPPTGPTEAFF.

The V and J genes are TRBV5-1 and TRBJ2-7; tentatively, D is TRBD2 (6 bases). Looked up from germline, CDR1 is SGHRS and CDR2 is YFSETQ. Trimming shortened V by 3 bases and J by 3 bases, and 16 bases separated the two germline ends. This CDR3 has 15 amino acids. The chain's CDR3 is CASSYGGGSLYEQYF. DNA for the CDR3: TGCGCCAGCAGCTATGGAGGAGGGTCCCTCTACGAGCAGTACTTC. The complete variable domain, with remaining parts taken from reference TRBV5-1 and TRBJ2-7, reads KAGVTQTPRYLIKTRGQQVTLSCSPISGHRSVSWYQQTPGQGLQFLFEYFSETQRNKGNFPGRFSGRQFSNSRSEMNVSTLELGDSALYLCASSYGGGSLYEQYFGPGTRLTVT.

The genes are TRBV20-1 and TRBJ2-1; D not resolved. The CDR3 sequence is 10 residues long. Trimming left V 6 bases short and J 9 bases short, with 9 bases between. CDR1 is DFQATT and CDR2 is SNEGSKA in the germline V gene (reference sequence). The CDR3 DNA reads as TGCAGTGCCAGACATGGTGAGCAGTTCTTC. As protein: CSARHGEQFF.

On this clonotype: A junction boundary mismatches the germline segment, possibly from a read error. The CDR3 region is CASSPWDRGNHEQYF. The CDR3 region has the DNA TGCGCAAGCAGCCCCTGGGACAGGGGTAACCACGAGCAGTACTTC. V is TRBV5-1 and J is TRBJ2-7; TRBD1 aligns across 10 bases. Germline CDR1 is SGHRS and CDR2 is YFSETQ. This CDR3 contains 15 residues.